Listed below are T cell receptor beta chains from one sample, sequenced in a study of T cell clones after liver transplantation. Sequencing was performed with immunoSEQ multiplex PCR; in TCRdb, only in-frame clones are kept and a portion is missing. The sample contains about 85,000 clones, about 82% of which appear only once. The sample in question was CD4+ T cells from blood, obtained around 45 months after liver transplant. These receptors were obtained from a human patient who received a liver transplant. Among the T cells, some may be from the graft donor. Both conserved end residues are part of each CDR3. A D gene is named only where the DNA matches it firmly. Expanded clones get a size class; other rows say once, few or many, or leave the size out.

J gene: TRBJ1-1
D gene: -
clone size: once
V gene: TRBV30
CDR3 protein: CAWSRSQNTEAFF
CDR3 DNA: TGTGCCTGGAGTCGGTCTCAAAACACTGAAGCTTTCTTT

J gene: TRBJ1-1
D gene: -
clone size: -
V gene: TRBV9
CDR3 protein: CASSSLDRQAFF
CDR3 DNA: TGTGCCAGCAGCTCGTTAGACAGGCAAGCTTTCTTT

J gene: TRBJ2-1
D gene: -
clone size: -
V gene: TRBV28
CDR3 protein: CASSSITGSNEQFF
CDR3 DNA: TGTGCCAGCAGTTCAATCACAGGGAGCAATGAGCAGTTCTTC

J gene: TRBJ2-7
D gene: TRBD1
clone size: -
V gene: TRBV7-9
CDR3 protein: CASSRYRQGHEQYF
CDR3 DNA: TGTGCCAGCAGCCGATACCGACAGGGCCACGAGCAGTACTTC

J gene: TRBJ2-1
D gene: TRBD2
clone size: -
V gene: TRBV19
CDR3 protein: CASSPLAGATSYNEQFF
CDR3 DNA: TGTGCCAGTAGTCCCCTAGCGGGAGCGACGTCCTACAATGAGCAGTTCTTC

J gene: TRBJ2-5
D gene: -
clone size: few
V gene: TRBV6-1
CDR3 protein: CASTRERETQYF
CDR3 DNA: TGTGCCAGCACGAGGGAGCGGGAGACCCAGTACTTC

J gene: TRBJ1-5
D gene: -
clone size: -
V gene: TRBV10-3
CDR3 protein: CAISDSNMGQPQHF
CDR3 DNA: TGTGCCATCAGTGACTCGAATATGGGTCAGCCCCAGCATTTT

J gene: TRBJ2-7
D gene: -
clone size: few
V gene: TRBV7-3
CDR3 protein: CASSLGLQSEQYF
CDR3 DNA: TGTGCCAGCAGCTTAGGGTTACAATCCGAGCAGTACTTC

J gene: TRBJ2-7
D gene: -
clone size: -
V gene: TRBV5-4
CDR3 protein: CASSSWGASYEQYF
CDR3 DNA: TGTGCCAGCAGCTCATGGGGGGCATCCTACGAGCAGTACTTC

J gene: TRBJ2-1
D gene: TRBD1
clone size: -
V gene: TRBV29-1
CDR3 protein: CSVLTGGSYNEQFF
CDR3 DNA: TGCAGCGTCTTGACAGGGGGCTCCTACAATGAGCAGTTCTTC

J gene: TRBJ2-6
D gene: -
clone size: -
V gene: TRBV28
CDR3 protein: CASTPKGRGANVLTF
CDR3 DNA: TGTGCCAGCACCCCTAAGGGGAGAGGGGCCAACGTCCTGACTTTC

J gene: TRBJ1-1
D gene: -
clone size: -
V gene: TRBV27
CDR3 protein: CASSQSGFRAFF
CDR3 DNA: TGTGCCAGCTCTCAATCAGGATTCAGAGCTTTCTTT

J gene: TRBJ2-3
D gene: -
clone size: -
V gene: TRBV5-1
CDR3 protein: CASSLGLLRERTDTQYF
CDR3 DNA: TGCGCCAGCAGCCTGGGTTTATTGAGGGAACGCACAGATACGCAGTATTTT

J gene: TRBJ2-3
D gene: -
clone size: -
V gene: TRBV18
CDR3 protein: CASSPDRQTDTQYF
CDR3 DNA: TGTGCCAGCTCACCGGACAGACAGACAGATACGCAGTATTTT

J gene: TRBJ1-2
D gene: -
clone size: -
V gene: TRBV7-3
CDR3 protein: CASSFNKNYGYTF
CDR3 DNA: TGTGCCAGCAGCTTTAACAAAAACTATGGCTACACCTTC

J gene: TRBJ2-3
D gene: TRBD1
clone size: -
V gene: TRBV6-5
CDR3 protein: CASTGGQGATDTQYF
CDR3 DNA: TGTGCCAGCACCGGGGGACAGGGGGCTACAGATACGCAGTATTTT

J gene: TRBJ2-7
D gene: -
clone size: once
V gene: TRBV5-8
CDR3 protein: CASSPMGRLTYEQYF
CDR3 DNA: TGTGCCAGCAGCCCGATGGGACGCCTTACCTACGAGCAGTACTTC

J gene: TRBJ2-7
D gene: TRBD2
clone size: few
V gene: TRBV7-9
CDR3 protein: CASTPAGGQQYF
CDR3 DNA: TGTGCCAGCACCCCAGCGGGGGGGCAGCAGTACTTC

J gene: TRBJ1-2
D gene: -
clone size: -
V gene: TRBV5-4
CDR3 protein: CASSLRGPNYGYTF
CDR3 DNA: TGTGCCAGCAGCTTGCGGGGGCCCAACTATGGCTACACCTTC

J gene: TRBJ1-1
D gene: -
clone size: few
V gene: TRBV7-2
CDR3 protein: CASSATRQVGADTEAFF
CDR3 DNA: TGTGCCAGCAGCGCTACAAGACAGGTCGGGGCCGACACTGAAGCTTTCTTT